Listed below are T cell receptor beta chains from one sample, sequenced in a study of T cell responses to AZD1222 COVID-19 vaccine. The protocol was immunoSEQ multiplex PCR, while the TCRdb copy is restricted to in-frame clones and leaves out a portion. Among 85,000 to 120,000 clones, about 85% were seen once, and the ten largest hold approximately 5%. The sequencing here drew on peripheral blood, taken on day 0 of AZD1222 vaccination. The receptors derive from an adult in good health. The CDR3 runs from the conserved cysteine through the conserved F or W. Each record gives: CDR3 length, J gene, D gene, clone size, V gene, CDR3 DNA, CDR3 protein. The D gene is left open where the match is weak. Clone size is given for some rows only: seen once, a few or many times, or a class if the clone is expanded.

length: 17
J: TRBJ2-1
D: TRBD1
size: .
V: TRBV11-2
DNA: TGTGCCAGCAGCCCACTTAGGTGGGACAGGGGGCTGAGTGAGCAGTTCTTC
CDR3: CASSPLRWDRGLSEQFF

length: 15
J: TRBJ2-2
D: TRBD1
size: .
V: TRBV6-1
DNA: TGTGCCAGCAGTGAACAGGGGGCCCACACCGGGGAGCTGTTTTTT
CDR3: CASSEQGAHTGELFF

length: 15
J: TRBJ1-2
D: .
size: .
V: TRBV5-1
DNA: TGCGCCAGCAGCTCCGACGGGGGGTATAACTATGGCTACACCTTC
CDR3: CASSSDGGYNYGYTF

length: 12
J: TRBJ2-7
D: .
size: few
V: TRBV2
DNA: TGTGCCAGCAGCCGAGACAGTTACGAGCAGTACTTC
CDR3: CASSRDSYEQYF

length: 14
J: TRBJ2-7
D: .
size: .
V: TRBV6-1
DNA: TGTGCCAGCAGTGATGGGGGTAAATGGTACGAGCAGTACTTC
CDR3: CASSDGGKWYEQYF

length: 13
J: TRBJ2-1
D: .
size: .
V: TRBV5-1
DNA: TGCGCCAGCAGCTTGCCAAGAGATAATGAGCAGTTCTTC
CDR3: CASSLPRDNEQFF

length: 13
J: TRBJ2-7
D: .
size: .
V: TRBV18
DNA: TGTGCCAGCTCACGGAATCAGGGCTACGAGCAGTACTTC
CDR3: CASSRNQGYEQYF

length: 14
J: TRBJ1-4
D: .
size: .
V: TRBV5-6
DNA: TGTGCCAGCAGCTTGTCCCAGGGGAGTGAAAAACTGTTTTTT
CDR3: CASSLSQGSEKLFF

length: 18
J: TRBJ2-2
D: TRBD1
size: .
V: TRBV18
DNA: TGTGCCAGCTCTCTAACTCGAACCGGGACAGGCGTAGCCGGGGAGCTGTTTTTT
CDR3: CASSLTRTGTGVAGELFF

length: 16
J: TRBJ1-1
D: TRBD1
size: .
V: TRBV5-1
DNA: TGCGCCAGCAGCTCGACAGGGTTTAGGGGAGACGCTGAAGCTTTCTTT
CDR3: CASSSTGFRGDAEAFF

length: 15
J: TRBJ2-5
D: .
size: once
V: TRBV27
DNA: TGTGCCAGCAGTTTATCGCGACAGGCGGGTGAGACCCAGTACTTC
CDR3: CASSLSRQAGETQYF

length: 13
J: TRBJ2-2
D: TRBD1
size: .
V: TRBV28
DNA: TGTGCCAGCAGTGACAGGGGTACCGGGGAGCTGTTTTTT
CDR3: CASSDRGTGELFF